Listed below are T cell receptor beta chains from one sample, sequenced in a study of shared clonotypes between healthy human individuals. Some clones are missing from TCRdb's copy, which holds only in-frame ones; the method was immunoSEQ multiplex PCR. The sample shows some 2.4 million clones, approximately 93% of them seen only once. Sequenced: naive CD4+ T cells from PBMCs. All receptors derive from a man aged 18 to 30 in good health. Some clones in this sample may be carry-over from other donors' samples. Each CDR3 is given with its conserved first and last residue. The order of the fields is D gene, J gene, V gene, clone size, CDR3 DNA, CDR3 protein. D genes are given only for firm matches. Size is stated for part of the rows, as once, few or many counts, or as a class when the clone is expanded.

TRBD2	TRBJ2-1	TRBV9	NA	TGTGCCAGCAGCGTGGGACTAGCGGGAGGCACTAGCTCCTACAATGAGCAGTTCTTC	CASSVGLAGGTSSYNEQFF
NA	TRBJ2-1	TRBV5-4	NA	TGTGCCAGCAGCCAAACTTGGACAGGAGGGGATGAGCAGTTCTTC	CASSQTWTGGDEQFF
NA	TRBJ1-1	TRBV5-1	NA	TGCGCCAGCAGCTTTTATGAGGCAAACACTGAAGCTTTCTTT	CASSFYEANTEAFF
NA	TRBJ1-3	TRBV2	NA	TGTGCCAGCAGTGAAGCGATAGGGACCGGAAACACCATATATTTT	CASSEAIGTGNTIYF
NA	TRBJ2-7	TRBV15	few	TGTGCCACCAGCGGGGGCCCAATGGACCACGAGCAGTACTTC	CATSGGPMDHEQYF
NA	TRBJ1-4	TRBV28	NA	TGTGCCAGCAGTTTATGGCGAGCAGATAATGAAAAACTGTTTTTT	CASSLWRADNEKLFF
NA	TRBJ2-7	TRBV30	NA	TGTGCCTGGAGTCCGCTCACAACCGGGGGGCGTCAGTACTTC	CAWSPLTTGGRQYF
NA	TRBJ1-2	TRBV5-1	once	TGCGCCAGCAGCGCTGGTCCTATCGATGGCTACACCTTC	CASSAGPIDGYTF
NA	TRBJ1-1	TRBV19	NA	TGTGCCAGTGCTGACGGGAGGAGCACTGAAGCTTTCTTT	CASADGRSTEAFF
NA	TRBJ2-5	TRBV28	NA	TGTGCCAGCAGTTCCATGACAGGGAGGGAGCGCCAAGAGACCCAGTACTTC	CASSSMTGRERQETQYF
TRBD1	TRBJ2-7	TRBV2	NA	TGTGCCAGCAGGGACAGGGGGCCCGAGCAGTACTTC	CASRDRGPEQYF
NA	TRBJ2-1	TRBV5-1	NA	TGCGCCAGCAGCCCGGGACTCCGCTACAATGAGCAGTTCTTC	CASSPGLRYNEQFF
TRBD2	TRBJ2-1	TRBV6-4	NA	TGTGCCAGCAGAGACACTAGCGGGAGGGACAATGAGCAGTTCTTC	CASRDTSGRDNEQFF
NA	TRBJ2-7	TRBV2	few	TGTGCCAGCAGTGAGGGTCAGGGTCTGTACTTC	CASSEGQGLYF
NA	TRBJ2-7	TRBV19	NA	TGTGCCAGTAGTATAGAAAGGGCGGGGAGGTACGAGCAGTACTTC	CASSIERAGRYEQYF
TRBD2	TRBJ2-3	TRBV7-2	once	TGTGCCAGCAGCTTGCGAGCGGGGACAGATACGCAGTATTTT	CASSLRAGTDTQYF
NA	TRBJ1-5	TRBV18	once	TGTGCCAGCTCACCACCAGGCAACCAGCCCCAGCATTTT	CASSPPGNQPQHF
NA	TRBJ2-7	TRBV11-2	NA	TGTGCCAGCAGCTTAGTGGCAGGCCCTTCCTACGAGCAGTACTTC	CASSLVAGPSYEQYF